Presented here are 4 T cell receptor beta chains from one specimen sequenced in a study of T cell responses to AZD1222 COVID-19 vaccine. Profiled with immunoSEQ multiplex PCR; TCRdb holds only in-frame clones, not every one. The table includes about 110,000 clones, roughly 90% detected once. The sequencing here drew on peripheral blood, taken on day 0 of AZD1222 vaccination. All receptors come from an adult in good health.

The genes are TRBV7-8 and TRBJ1-1, with 10 bases matching TRBD1. Germline lookup yields CDR1 SGHVS and CDR2 FQNEAQ. The length of the CDR3 is 15 residues. Unmatched junction bases numbered 5, after V lost 3 bases and J lost 4 bases. CDR3 in amino acids: CASSFRDRGGTEAFF. The CDR3 region has the DNA TGTGCCAGCAGCTTCCGGGACAGGGGTGGCACTGAAGCTTTCTTT.

This clone was seen more than once but under ten times. This chain links TRBV5-1 with TRBJ1-6, with no clear D. Germline-derived CDR1 and CDR2 are SGHRS and YFSETQ. This CDR3 has 16 amino acids. V was cut by 0 bases and J by 4 bases, with 11 bases left in between. The CDR3 sequence: CASSLGPTGYNSPLHF. Here the CDR3 DNA reads TGCGCCAGCAGCTTGGGGCCCACCGGTTATAATTCACCCCTCCACTTT. Combining the CDR3 with reference TRBV5-1 and TRBJ1-6 gives the whole variable domain KAGVTQTPRYLIKTRGQQVTLSCSPISGHRSVSWYQQTPGQGLQFLFEYFSETQRNKGNFPGRFSGRQFSNSRSEMNVSTLELGDSALYLCASSLGPTGYNSPLHFGNGTRLTVT.

This chain links TRBV19 with TRBJ1-3; D ambiguous. The CDR3 sequence is 16 residues long. Germline loops: CDR1 LNHDA, CDR2 SQIVND (reference sequence). The ends were cut back, 5 bases at V and 4 bases at J, with 18 bases in the middle. CDR3 region: CASSQPIGVEGNTIYF. The DNA of the CDR3 is TGTGCCAGTAGTCAACCCATCGGGGTGGAAGGAAACACCATATATTTT.

This chain connects TRBV4-3 to TRBJ2-7, with D perhaps matching TRBD2 (7 bases). V lost 0 bases, J lost 0 bases, and 12 bases lay in between. CDR1 and CDR2 (germline): LGHNA, YSLEER. The CDR3 contains 16 residues. The CDR3 sequence: CASSQERGGSSYEQYF. Written as DNA, the CDR3 is TGCGCCAGCAGCCAAGAACGCGGGGGCAGCTCCTACGAGCAGTACTTC.